These T cell receptor beta chains were read from a single sample in a study of shared clonotypes between healthy human individuals. The method was immunoSEQ multiplex PCR; TCRdb's version includes in-frame clones alone and lacks a portion of them. The table lists about 1.1 million clones, around three quarters of them singletons. The sample consisted of memory CD4+ T cells from PBMCs. Every receptor here comes from a man younger than 35 in good health. Some clones in this sample may be carry-over from other donors' samples. CDR3s leave out the opening cysteine and the closing phenylalanine or tryptophan.

J gene,V gene,CDR3 protein
TRBJ1-1,TRBV6-4,ASSLKGQGKTEAF
TRBJ2-2,TRBV11-3,ASMANTGELF
TRBJ1-5,TRBV30,AWSVPRAKQPQH
TRBJ1-4,TRBV28,ASSLTGYEKLF
TRBJ1-2,TRBV29-1,SVEDRLTGSNYGYT
TRBJ2-2,TRBV5-1,ASSLDAIGTSTGELF
TRBJ1-1,TRBV7-3,ASSPTGGTEAF
TRBJ2-7,TRBV4-1,ASSQETHSGALEY
TRBJ2-7,TRBV29-1,SVVTGTQSTEQY
TRBJ1-1,TRBV18,ASSPSTVGPEAF
TRBJ1-5,TRBV19,ASSATGTGRNQPQH
TRBJ1-3,TRBV29-1,SVEDLAGTSKGNTIY
TRBJ1-1,TRBV28,ASSAYRGRSPEAF
TRBJ2-2,TRBV5-5,ASSPGASGTNTGELF
TRBJ1-1,TRBV7-2,ASSYRAGGTTEAF
TRBJ2-4,TRBV7-2,ASSSGGGQGNIQY
TRBJ1-2,TRBV5-6,ASSLRDRGLSIYGYT
TRBJ1-2,TRBV5-4,ASSFGTLDRSGYT
TRBJ1-5,TRBV5-1,ASSLAGEDQPQH
TRBJ2-2,TRBV5-1,ASRTESGGELF
TRBJ1-3,TRBV7-2,ASSRRQGAGNTIY
TRBJ2-5,TRBV27,ASSPNQFGGRETQY
TRBJ2-7,TRBV27,ASSLWGSPYEQY
TRBJ2-7,TRBV27,ASSSGAYEQY
TRBJ2-2,TRBV18,ASSPRDNRGGELF
TRBJ2-2,TRBV5-4,ASSRESGTNTGELF
TRBJ2-1,TRBV29-1,SVEPGHNEQF